Listed below are T cell receptor beta chains from one sample, sequenced in a study of response to subunit inactivated influenza vaccine. One entry per CDR3 protein results from TCRdb running MiXCR on the RT-PCR reads. The table includes just under 550,000 distinct CDR3 sequences, 20% to 25% detected once. These records were also assigned to another study, of T cells expressing NK-cell markers.

The starting material was CD4+ T cells sorted from PBMCs, obtained approximately 13 days after vaccination. All receptors come from a man over 45 who received an inactivated influenza vaccine. Each CDR3 is given with its conserved first and last residue. Each record gives: V gene, J gene, CDR3 length, CDR3 protein.

V gene: TRBV20-1
J gene: TRBJ2-1
CDR3 length: 17
CDR3 protein: CSADGRFTSGSGKEQFF

V gene: TRBV4-1
J gene: TRBJ2-5
CDR3 length: 14
CDR3 protein: CASSQSQVQETQYF

V gene: TRBV11-2
J gene: TRBJ2-7
CDR3 length: 15
CDR3 protein: CASSSGTHRFYEQYF

V gene: TRBV12-3/TRBV12-4
J gene: TRBJ1-4
CDR3 length: 14
CDR3 protein: CASSLTGGNEKLFF

V gene: TRBV4-1
J gene: TRBJ1-5
CDR3 length: 19
CDR3 protein: CASSQDILAGTYSNQPQHF

V gene: TRBV20-1
J gene: TRBJ2-7
CDR3 length: 13
CDR3 protein: CSARDNTAWWQYF

V gene: TRBV27
J gene: TRBJ2-5
CDR3 length: 15
CDR3 protein: CASRAEQGGQETQYF

V gene: TRBV29-1
J gene: TRBJ1-2
CDR3 length: 13
CDR3 protein: CSVSGQGNYGYTF

V gene: TRBV4-3
J gene: TRBJ1-2
CDR3 length: 17
CDR3 protein: CASSQANQGRSTAGYTF

V gene: TRBV20-1
J gene: TRBJ2-4
CDR3 length: 12
CDR3 protein: CRASLGGDIQYF

V gene: TRBV6-5
J gene: TRBJ1-2
CDR3 length: 16
CDR3 protein: CASSYSPRGQSYGYTF

V gene: TRBV3-1
J gene: TRBJ2-1
CDR3 length: 14
CDR3 protein: CASSPTGVYNEQFF

V gene: TRBV6-6
J gene: TRBJ2-5
CDR3 length: 13
CDR3 protein: CASSPSGMVTQYF

V gene: TRBV20-1
J gene: TRBJ2-7
CDR3 length: 13
CDR3 protein: CSAGGLAGYEQYF

V gene: TRBV24-1
J gene: TRBJ2-3
CDR3 length: 13
CDR3 protein: CATSDFSTDTQYF

V gene: TRBV7-9
J gene: TRBJ1-1
CDR3 length: 12
CDR3 protein: CASSLSRGEAFF

V gene: TRBV10-3
J gene: TRBJ2-1
CDR3 length: 15
CDR3 protein: CAIARLAGVNDEQFF

V gene: TRBV5-1
J gene: TRBJ2-1
CDR3 length: 13
CDR3 protein: CASSLDRPNEQFF

V gene: TRBV30
J gene: TRBJ2-7
CDR3 length: 14
CDR3 protein: CAWSWDRGFGEQYF

V gene: TRBV6-1
J gene: TRBJ2-2
CDR3 length: 16
CDR3 protein: CASSKLAGVGAGELFF

V gene: TRBV29-1
J gene: TRBJ2-2
CDR3 length: 14
CDR3 protein: CSVGVAANTGELFF

V gene: TRBV5-1
J gene: TRBJ2-1
CDR3 length: 15
CDR3 protein: CASSLEWDFYNEQFF

V gene: TRBV7-6
J gene: TRBJ1-6
CDR3 length: 13
CDR3 protein: CGGDPSYNSPLHF

V gene: TRBV3-1
J gene: TRBJ2-7
CDR3 length: 12
CDR3 protein: CASSQGVHEQYF

V gene: TRBV5-1
J gene: TRBJ2-5
CDR3 length: 16
CDR3 protein: CASSAGLAGPQETQYF

V gene: TRBV10-3
J gene: TRBJ1-6
CDR3 length: 12
CDR3 protein: CAVGPDNSPLHF

V gene: TRBV5-1
J gene: TRBJ2-2
CDR3 length: 15
CDR3 protein: CASSPVAGGTGELFF

V gene: TRBV20-1
J gene: TRBJ1-5
CDR3 length: 11
CDR3 protein: CSASTGQPQHF

V gene: TRBV9
J gene: TRBJ2-2
CDR3 length: 13
CDR3 protein: CASSGHTKGELFF

V gene: TRBV5-5
J gene: TRBJ1-2
CDR3 length: 18
CDR3 protein: CASSFGQGVNLTNYGYTF

V gene: TRBV12-3/TRBV12-4
J gene: TRBJ2-3
CDR3 length: 11
CDR3 protein: CASSSRDTQYF

V gene: TRBV28
J gene: TRBJ2-1
CDR3 length: 17
CDR3 protein: CASSDPRGQGFYNEQFF

V gene: TRBV5-4
J gene: TRBJ2-7
CDR3 length: 15
CDR3 protein: CASSPSPGGKYEQYF

V gene: TRBV28
J gene: TRBJ2-1
CDR3 length: 14
CDR3 protein: CASRGGATYNEQFF

V gene: TRBV7-2
J gene: TRBJ2-7
CDR3 length: 15
CDR3 protein: CASSQTSGRAYEQYF

V gene: TRBV5-4
J gene: TRBJ2-1
CDR3 length: 19
CDR3 protein: CASSYPTSGRAYSYNEQFF

V gene: TRBV20-1
J gene: TRBJ1-1
CDR3 length: 15
CDR3 protein: CSARDTGQANTEAFF

V gene: TRBV2
J gene: TRBJ1-5
CDR3 length: 15
CDR3 protein: CASSGGTGANQPQHF

V gene: TRBV11-2
J gene: TRBJ2-7
CDR3 length: 14
CDR3 protein: CASSLDVFGYEQYF

V gene: TRBV6-5
J gene: TRBJ2-1
CDR3 length: 14
CDR3 protein: CASSYSRDYNEQFF

V gene: TRBV28
J gene: TRBJ2-5
CDR3 length: 11
CDR3 protein: CASKEQETQYF

V gene: TRBV6-5
J gene: TRBJ1-1
CDR3 length: 15
CDR3 protein: CASSSYGFMNTEAFF

V gene: TRBV5-1
J gene: TRBJ2-3
CDR3 length: 15
CDR3 protein: CASSLDGQSTDTQYF

V gene: TRBV20-1
J gene: TRBJ2-3
CDR3 length: 16
CDR3 protein: CSARPVMGKSTDTQYF

V gene: TRBV9
J gene: TRBJ2-2
CDR3 length: 16
CDR3 protein: CASSSRGDPNTGELFF

V gene: TRBV2
J gene: TRBJ1-5
CDR3 length: 15
CDR3 protein: CASSEAEGKNQPQHF

V gene: TRBV6-1
J gene: TRBJ1-4
CDR3 length: 13
CDR3 protein: CASSEQVYEKLFF

V gene: TRBV27
J gene: TRBJ2-7
CDR3 length: 15
CDR3 protein: CASSLSQFTAYEQYF

V gene: TRBV5-1
J gene: TRBJ1-1
CDR3 length: 14
CDR3 protein: CASSGRQGGAEAFF

V gene: TRBV11-1
J gene: TRBJ1-4
CDR3 length: 18
CDR3 protein: CASSRRDSLRGTNEKLFF

V gene: TRBV7-9
J gene: TRBJ2-2
CDR3 length: 14
CDR3 protein: CASSLSRATGELFF

V gene: TRBV9
J gene: TRBJ2-3
CDR3 length: 16
CDR3 protein: CASSLSGRSRTDTQYF

V gene: TRBV2
J gene: TRBJ2-1
CDR3 length: 15
CDR3 protein: CASSERGNSYNEQFF